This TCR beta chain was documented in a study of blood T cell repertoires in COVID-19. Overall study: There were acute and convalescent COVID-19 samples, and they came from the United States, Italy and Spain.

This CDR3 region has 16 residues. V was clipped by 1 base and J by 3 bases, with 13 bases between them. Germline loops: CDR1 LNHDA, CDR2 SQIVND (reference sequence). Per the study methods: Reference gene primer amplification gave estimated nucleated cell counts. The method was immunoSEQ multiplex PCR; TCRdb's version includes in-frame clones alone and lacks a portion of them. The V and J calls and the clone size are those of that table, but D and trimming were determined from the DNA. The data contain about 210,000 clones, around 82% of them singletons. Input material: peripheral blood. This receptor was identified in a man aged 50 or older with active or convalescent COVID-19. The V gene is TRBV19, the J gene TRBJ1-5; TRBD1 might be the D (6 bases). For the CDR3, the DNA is TGTGCCAGTAGTATAGCTGGGACACGAATCAATCAGCCCCAGCATTTT. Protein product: CASSIAGTRINQPQHF.